The entry below gives a single T cell receptor (beta chain) sequence along with its context. No cognate antigen has been identified for it. No base quality values were provided; no much bigger clone lies one nucleotide off. RNA was extracted using the RNeasy kit, and roughly 0.5 to 1 microgram was reverse transcribed with random hexamers. The immunoSEQ multiplex PCR assay, covering 54 Vbeta and 13 Jbeta segments, was used to amplify TCR beta CDR3 regions. To correct PCR amplification bias, a synthetic template baseline was used for both primer optimization and computational correction. Per the authors' processing: Reads were annotated to V, D and J genes per IMGT and analyzed with immunoSEQ Analyzer, keeping only productive sequences. Clonality was computed as one minus Shannon entropy normalized by log2 of the number of productive unique sequences. For each patient and control, public and private clones were evaluated within the 100 most prevalent clones. A clone was defined as Susac-specific if it was absent from the healthy and MS cohorts, from around 960 published viral clones and from other ImmuneACCESS disease sequences. TCRdb passed the public sequencing reads through fastp at Q25 and MiXCR, retaining productive beta sequences. Entries are consolidated by CDR3 protein sequence, retaining the most common genes and DNA. The V and J calls were determined by TCRdb, not by the authors. Recorded for this sample are around 130,000 distinct CDR3 sequences; around nine tenths of them occurred a single time. The ten largest make up about 0.23% of the sample.

This sample stems from a study of CD8 T cells in Susac syndrome (dated by TCRdb to between 2018 and 2021). About the investigation overall: Whether CD8+ T cell activation and differentiation in Susac syndrome was antigen driven was tested using repertoire sequencing. The clonality of the CD8+ T cell repertoire was compared across approximately 12 healthy donors, some 14 Susac syndrome patients and around 16 multiple sclerosis patients. Paper-wide results and their limitations: The number of individuals in the TCR sequencing and HLA analysis was acknowledged as relatively small.

Peripheral blood CD8+ and CD4+ T cells from healthy donors, Susac syndrome patients and multiple sclerosis patients were profiled by high-throughput TCR beta sequencing. Multiple sclerosis controls were treatment-naive patients with stable or active relapsing-remitting disease fulfilling revised McDonald criteria. Bulk CD8+ and CD4+ T cells were purified by magnetic negative isolation, while CD8+ TEMRA cells were enriched using FACS. Blood was drawn into EDTA tubes, processed within 24 hours, and PBMCs were isolated by density gradient centrifugation. PBMCs intended for TCR sequencing were cryopreserved in liquid nitrogen and were subsequently thawed in a 37 degrees C water bath. The sorted or isolated CD4+, CD8+ and CD8+ TEMRA cells had a purity of 90% or higher. The CDR3 covers 14 residues, taking in both the cysteine and the phenylalanine. Solely the CDR3 DNA is kept, with 42 bases framed from the first base. The germline V gene (reference sequence) yields SGHAT for CDR1 and FQDESV for CDR2. V is trimmed back by 7 bases and J by 0 bases, and the junction contains 3 bases that no gene match accounts for.

The sequence is built from TRBV11-1 and TRBJ1-5, and 7 bases in between align with TRBD1. This receptor was identified in a human donor with multiple sclerosis. Sequenced input: CD8+ T cells from PBMCs. This receptor has the CDR3 CASNDRVSNQPQHF. The nucleotide sequence reads TGTGCCAGCAACGACAGGGTTAGCAATCAGCCCCAGCATTTT.